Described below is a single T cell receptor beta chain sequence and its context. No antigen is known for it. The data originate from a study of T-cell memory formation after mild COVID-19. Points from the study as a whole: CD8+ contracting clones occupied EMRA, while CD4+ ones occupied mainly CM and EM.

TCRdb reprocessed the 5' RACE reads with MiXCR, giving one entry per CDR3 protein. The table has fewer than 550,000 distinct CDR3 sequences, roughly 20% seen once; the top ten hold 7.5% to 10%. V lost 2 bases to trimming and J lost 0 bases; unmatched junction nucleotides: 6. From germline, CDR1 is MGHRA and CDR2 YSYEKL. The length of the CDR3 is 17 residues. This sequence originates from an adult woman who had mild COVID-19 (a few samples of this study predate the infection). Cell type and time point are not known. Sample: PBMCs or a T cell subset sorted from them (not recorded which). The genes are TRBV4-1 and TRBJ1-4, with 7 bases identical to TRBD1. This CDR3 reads CASSQLGQASTNEKLFF. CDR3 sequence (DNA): TGCGCCAGCAGCCAATTAGGACAGGCGTCAACTAATGAAAAACTGTTTTTT.